The source of this T cell receptor beta chain is a study of blood T cell repertoires in COVID-19. The wider study: There were acute and convalescent COVID-19 samples, and they came from the United States, Italy and Spain.

Here immunoSEQ multiplex PCR was the method, and the copy in TCRdb shows in-frame clones only, minus some. The table shows more than 350,000 clones, with 80% to 90% occurring only once. This clone was seen only once. Sequencing was done on a sample of peripheral blood. This clonotype originated in a young woman with COVID-19, enrolled during active disease.

The CDR3 reads CATSDPVGGLGLGETQYF. The CDR3 nucleotides read TGTGCCACCAGTGACCCCGTTGGAGGGTTGGGGTTGGGGGAGACCCAGTACTTC. This chain joins TRBV24-1 and TRBJ2-5, with D maybe TRBD2 (6 bases). CDR3 length: 18 residues. Germline-derived CDR1 and CDR2 are KGHDR and SFDVKD. The V end lost 4 bases, the J end lost 5 bases, and 25 bases lay between the germline ends.